These T cell receptor beta chains were read from a single sample in a study of blood T cell repertoires in COVID-19. Sequenced by immunoSEQ multiplex PCR; TCRdb stores in-frame clones only, minus some. The sample lists about 190,000 clones, roughly nine tenths occurring once. Material for sequencing was peripheral blood. Receptor source: a man in his sixties with active or convalescent COVID-19. Each CDR3 is given with its conserved first and last residue. Each record gives: clone size, V gene, J gene, D gene, CDR3 DNA, CDR3 protein. D genes are given only for firm matches. The listing skips clone size in some rows; elsewhere it reads once, few, many or a size class.

clone size: NA; V gene: TRBV29-1; J gene: TRBJ1-5; D gene: TRBD1; CDR3 DNA: TGCAGCGCCTTGGTGGGGACAGGGGGCGAAGGTCAGCCCCAGCATTTT; CDR3 protein: CSALVGTGGEGQPQHF
clone size: once; V gene: TRBV2; J gene: TRBJ1-3; D gene: NA; CDR3 DNA: TGTGCCAGCAGATCAGGGGACTCTGGAAACACCATATATTTT; CDR3 protein: CASRSGDSGNTIYF
clone size: NA; V gene: TRBV6-5; J gene: TRBJ2-3; D gene: NA; CDR3 DNA: TGTGCCAGCACCTATGACAGTTTGAGCACAGATACGCAGTATTTT; CDR3 protein: CASTYDSLSTDTQYF
clone size: NA; V gene: TRBV5-3; J gene: TRBJ1-4; D gene: NA; CDR3 DNA: TGTGCCAGAAGCGAGATTAGGAGACTGTTTTTT; CDR3 protein: CARSEIRRLFF
clone size: NA; V gene: TRBV21-1; J gene: TRBJ2-7; D gene: NA; CDR3 DNA: TGTGCCAGCAGCAAAGCCTCACAGAAAAATATCTACGAGCAGTACTTC; CDR3 protein: CASSKASQKNIYEQYF
clone size: NA; V gene: TRBV7-9; J gene: TRBJ1-3; D gene: NA; CDR3 DNA: TGTGCCAGCAGCAACCCCGGGGTGGCAAACACCATATATTTT; CDR3 protein: CASSNPGVANTIYF
clone size: NA; V gene: TRBV5-4; J gene: TRBJ2-1; D gene: TRBD2; CDR3 DNA: TGTGCCAGCAGCTTCAGCGGGGTTTACAATGAGCAGTTCTTC; CDR3 protein: CASSFSGVYNEQFF
clone size: NA; V gene: TRBV11-2; J gene: TRBJ2-3; D gene: NA; CDR3 DNA: TGTGCCAGCAGCCGTATGGTGGCGGTACTACCCGATACGCAGTATTTT; CDR3 protein: CASSRMVAVLPDTQYF
clone size: NA; V gene: TRBV19; J gene: TRBJ2-7; D gene: NA; CDR3 DNA: TGTGCCAGTAGTATCCGGGAACAGGGTATCTACGAGCAGTACTTC; CDR3 protein: CASSIREQGIYEQYF
clone size: NA; V gene: TRBV29-1; J gene: TRBJ1-2; D gene: NA; CDR3 DNA: TGCAGCGTTGGAGTCCAGGCTAACTATGGCTACACCTTC; CDR3 protein: CSVGVQANYGYTF
clone size: NA; V gene: TRBV24-1; J gene: TRBJ1-2; D gene: NA; CDR3 DNA: TGTGCCACCAGTGACCACACAGGGAACTATGGCTACACCTTC; CDR3 protein: CATSDHTGNYGYTF
clone size: NA; V gene: TRBV6-5; J gene: TRBJ2-1; D gene: NA; CDR3 DNA: TGTGCCAGCAGTTACTCGCGCGACTCCTACAATGAGCAGTTCTTC; CDR3 protein: CASSYSRDSYNEQFF
clone size: NA; V gene: TRBV3-1/TRBV3-2; J gene: TRBJ1-3; D gene: NA; CDR3 DNA: TGTGCCAGCAGCCAAGCCGGGTATCGGGGAAACACCATATATTTT; CDR3 protein: CASSQAGYRGNTIYF
clone size: NA; V gene: TRBV4-1; J gene: TRBJ2-7; D gene: NA; CDR3 DNA: TGCGCCAGCAGCCCCGGTATCTACGAGCAGTACTTC; CDR3 protein: CASSPGIYEQYF
clone size: NA; V gene: TRBV6-1; J gene: TRBJ2-7; D gene: TRBD2; CDR3 DNA: TGTGCCAGCAGTGCCAGACTAGCGGGGGGCTCAACCCCTAGGGAGCAGTACTTC; CDR3 protein: CASSARLAGGSTPREQYF
clone size: NA; V gene: TRBV20-1; J gene: TRBJ2-3; D gene: TRBD2; CDR3 DNA: TGCAGTGCTAGTGGGAGCGGGGTGGTCACAGATACGCAGTATTTT; CDR3 protein: CSASGSGVVTDTQYF